This T cell receptor (beta chain) emerged from a study of tumour-infiltrating T cells in Burkitt lymphoma. The wider study: Overall and progression-free survival were predicted by productive clonality.

Using immunoSEQ multiplex PCR, the repertoire was profiled, and TCRdb retains in-frame clones only, with some absent. The table includes around 17,000 clones, roughly 80% detected once. The CDR3 covers 14 residues. V gave up 3 bases and J gave up 5 bases; unmatched junction bases: 7. Germline CDR1 and CDR2: SQVTM and ANQGSEA. This clone was seen only a few times. Sequenced input: tumor tissue. This receptor was obtained from a human donor with diffuse large B-cell lymphoma. V and J are TRBV29-1 and TRBJ2-7; 10 nucleotides line up with TRBD2. CDR3 in DNA: TGCAGCGTTGACGGTAGCGGGAGGATTAACGAGCAGTACTTC. Its translation is CSVDGSGRINEQYF.